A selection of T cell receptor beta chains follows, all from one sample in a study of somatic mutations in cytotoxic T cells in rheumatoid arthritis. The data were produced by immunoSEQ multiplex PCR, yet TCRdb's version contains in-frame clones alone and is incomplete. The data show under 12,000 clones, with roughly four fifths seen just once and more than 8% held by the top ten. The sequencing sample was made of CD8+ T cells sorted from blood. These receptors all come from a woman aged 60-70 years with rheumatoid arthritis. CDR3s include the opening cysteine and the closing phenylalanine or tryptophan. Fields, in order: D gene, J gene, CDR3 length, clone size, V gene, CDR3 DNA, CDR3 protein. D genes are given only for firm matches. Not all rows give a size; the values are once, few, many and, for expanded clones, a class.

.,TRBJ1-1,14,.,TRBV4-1,TGCGCCAGCAGCCCCCGCACAGGGACCACTGAAGCTTTCTTT,CASSPRTGTTEAFF
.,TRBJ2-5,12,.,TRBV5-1,TGCGCCAGCAGCCTTAATAGAGAGACCCAGTACTTC,CASSLNRETQYF
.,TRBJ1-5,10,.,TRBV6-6,TGTGCCAGCGGGCGTCAGCCCCAGCATTTT,CASGRQPQHF
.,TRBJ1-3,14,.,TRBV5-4,TGTGCCAGCAGCCTCAGGGGAGATGGAAACACCATATATTTT,CASSLRGDGNTIYF
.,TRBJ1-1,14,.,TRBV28,TGTGCCAGCAGCCCGGGACACGGAAACACTGAAGCTTTCTTT,CASSPGHGNTEAFF
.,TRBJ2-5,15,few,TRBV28,TGTGCCAGCAGAGATCGCCGGCGGTTCCAAGAGACCCAGTACTTC,CASRDRRRFQETQYF
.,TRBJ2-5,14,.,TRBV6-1,TGTGCCAGCAGTGAGGGGGCGGGCCACGAGACCCAGTACTTC,CASSEGAGHETQYF
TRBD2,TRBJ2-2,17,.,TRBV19,TGTGCCAGTAGTACACCGGGACTAGCGGGAGTAACGGGGGAGCTGTTTTTT,CASSTPGLAGVTGELFF
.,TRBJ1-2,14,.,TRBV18,TGTGCCAGCTCACCACCGTCAAGGACGGGGGGCTACACCTTC,CASSPPSRTGGYTF
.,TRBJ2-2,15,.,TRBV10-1,TGCGCCAGCAGTGATGGCGGGACGGACACCGGGGAGCTGTTTTTT,CASSDGGTDTGELFF
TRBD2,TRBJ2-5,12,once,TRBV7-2,TGTGCCAGCAGCTCCGGGGGGGAGACCCAGTACTTC,CASSSGGETQYF
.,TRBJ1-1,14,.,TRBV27,TGTGCCAGCAGTCCTAAAGCAGGTTGGACTGAAGCTTTCTTT,CASSPKAGWTEAFF
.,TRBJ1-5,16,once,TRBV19,TGTGCCAGTAGCCCCCTGAACCAGGGGTTCAATCAGCCCCAGCATTTT,CASSPLNQGFNQPQHF
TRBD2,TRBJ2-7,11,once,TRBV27,TGTGCCACCCGGGGGGGCAACGAGCAGTACTTC,CATRGGNEQYF
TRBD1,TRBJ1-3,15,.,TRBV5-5,TGTGCCAGCAGCCTGGGACAGGGGTACGGAAACACCATATATTTT,CASSLGQGYGNTIYF
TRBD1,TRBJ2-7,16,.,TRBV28,TGTGCCAGCAGTTTATCCCCGGGACAGGCGACCTACGAGCAGTACTTC,CASSLSPGQATYEQYF
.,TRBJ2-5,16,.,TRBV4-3,TGCGCCAGCAGCCAAATTTGGCGGGCAGAGTTTGAGACCCAGTACTTC,CASSQIWRAEFETQYF
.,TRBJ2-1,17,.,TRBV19,TGTGCCAGTAGTATAGGACTCCGGTTCAGCTCCTACAATGAGCAGTTCTTC,CASSIGLRFSSYNEQFF
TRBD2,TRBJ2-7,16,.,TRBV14,TGTGCCAGCAGCCACGGGATAGCGGGAAGGGGCTACGAGCAGTACTTC,CASSHGIAGRGYEQYF
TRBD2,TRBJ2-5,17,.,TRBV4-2,TGTGCCAGCAGCCAAGGCCCCGGGGGGGGCGCGGCCGAGACCCAGTACTTC,CASSQGPGGGAAETQYF
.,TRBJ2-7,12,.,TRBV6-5,TGTGCCAGCATGTACAGGGTCGACGAGCAGTACTTC,CASMYRVDEQYF
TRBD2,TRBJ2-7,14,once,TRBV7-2,TGTGCCAGCAGCTACGGACTAGCGGGAGACGAGCAGTACTTC,CASSYGLAGDEQYF
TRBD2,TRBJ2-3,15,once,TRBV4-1,TGCGCCAGCAGCCACACTAGCGGGGGCACAGATACGCAGTATTTT,CASSHTSGGTDTQYF
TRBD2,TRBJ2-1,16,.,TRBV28,TGTGCCAGCAGCCCAACTAGCGGGAGGGTGTACAATGAGCAGTTCTTC,CASSPTSGRVYNEQFF